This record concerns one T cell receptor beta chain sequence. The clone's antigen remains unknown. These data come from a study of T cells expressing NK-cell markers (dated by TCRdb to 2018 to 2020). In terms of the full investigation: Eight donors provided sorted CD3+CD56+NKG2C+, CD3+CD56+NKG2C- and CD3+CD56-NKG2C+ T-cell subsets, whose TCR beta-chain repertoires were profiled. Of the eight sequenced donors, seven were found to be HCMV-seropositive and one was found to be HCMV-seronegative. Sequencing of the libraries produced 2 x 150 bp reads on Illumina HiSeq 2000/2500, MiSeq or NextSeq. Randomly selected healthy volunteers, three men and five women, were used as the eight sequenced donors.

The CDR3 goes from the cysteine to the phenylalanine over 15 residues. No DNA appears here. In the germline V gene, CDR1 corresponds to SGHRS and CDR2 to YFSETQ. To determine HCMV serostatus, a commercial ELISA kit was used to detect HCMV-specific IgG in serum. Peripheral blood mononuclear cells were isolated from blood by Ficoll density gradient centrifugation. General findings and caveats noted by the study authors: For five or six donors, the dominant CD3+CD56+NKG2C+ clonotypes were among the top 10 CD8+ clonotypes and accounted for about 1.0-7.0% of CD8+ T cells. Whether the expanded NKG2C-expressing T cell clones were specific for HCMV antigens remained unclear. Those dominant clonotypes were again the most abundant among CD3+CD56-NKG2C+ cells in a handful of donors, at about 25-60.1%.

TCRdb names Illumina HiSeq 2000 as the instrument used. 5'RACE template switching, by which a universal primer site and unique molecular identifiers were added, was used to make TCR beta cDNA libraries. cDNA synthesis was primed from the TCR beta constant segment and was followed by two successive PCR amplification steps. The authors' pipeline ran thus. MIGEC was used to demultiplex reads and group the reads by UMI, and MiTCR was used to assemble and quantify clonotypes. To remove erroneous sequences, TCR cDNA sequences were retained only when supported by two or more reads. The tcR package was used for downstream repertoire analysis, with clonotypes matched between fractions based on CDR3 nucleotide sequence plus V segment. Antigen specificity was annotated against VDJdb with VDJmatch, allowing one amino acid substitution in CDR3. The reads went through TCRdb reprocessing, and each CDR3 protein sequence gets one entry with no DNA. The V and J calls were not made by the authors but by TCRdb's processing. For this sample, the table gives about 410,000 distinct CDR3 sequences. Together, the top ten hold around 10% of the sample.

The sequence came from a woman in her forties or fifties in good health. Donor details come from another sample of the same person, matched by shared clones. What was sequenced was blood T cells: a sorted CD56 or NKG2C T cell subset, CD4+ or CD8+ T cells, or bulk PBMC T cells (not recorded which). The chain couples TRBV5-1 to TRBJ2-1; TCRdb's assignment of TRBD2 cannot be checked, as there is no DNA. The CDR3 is CASSFGLAENNEQFF.